This TCR beta chain was sequenced in a study of blood T cell repertoires in COVID-19. Study-wide context: Sources were T cells, B-cell-depleted T cells, or PBMCs; the material itself was cDNA or gDNA.

Germline values: CDR1 SGHTA, CDR2 FQGNSA. With V trimmed by 5 bases and J by 15 bases, 9 bases remained unmatched. The CDR3 extends over 14 amino acids. The table came from immunoSEQ multiplex PCR; TCRdb's copy has only in-frame clones and leaves some out. The sample lists hundreds of thousands of clones, around nine tenths occurring once. The origin of this receptor is a woman aged 18-29 years who had recovered from COVID-19. The chain combines TRBV7-2 with TRBJ2-1, with TRBD2 matching 14 bases. What was sequenced was peripheral blood. The CDR3 DNA sequence: TGTGCCAGCAGCATCGGGACTAGCGGGAGTAGAGGGTTCTTC. Residues: CASSIGTSGSRGFF.